This T cell receptor (beta chain) was captured by sequencing in a study of blood T cell repertoires in COVID-19. Study-level information: T cells, B-cell-depleted T cells, or PBMCs supplied cDNA or gDNA.

Original processing methods: From reference gene primer amplification, estimates of nucleated cell counts were derived. TCRdb's copy holds only in-frame clones and misses some; the assay was immunoSEQ multiplex PCR. From that table come the V and J calls and clone size; the DNA was used to work out D and trimming. The sample consists of fewer than 450,000 clones, about 91% of them appearing once. Trimming stripped 5 bases from V and 1 base from J, with 12 bases between. The CDR3 contains 15 residues. CDR1 and CDR2 (germline): SGHTA, FQGTGA. Seattle researchers signed up patients amid active infection and tracked them longitudinally.

The material sequenced was peripheral blood. The clonotype originates from a woman between 50 and 59 years old with COVID-19, enrolled during active disease. This rearrangement joins TRBV7-3 to TRBJ1-5; a possible D gene is TRBD1 (6 bases). Here the CDR3 reads CASSATGNSNQPQHF. The CDR3 bases are TGTGCCAGCAGCGCGACAGGTAACAGCAATCAGCCCCAGCATTTT.